A selection of T cell receptor beta chains follows, all from one sample in a study of shared clonotypes between healthy human individuals. Measured with immunoSEQ multiplex PCR; TCRdb has only the in-frame clones, and not every one. The sample shows millions of clones, roughly 94% of them seen only once. The sample consisted of naive CD4+ T cells sorted from blood. These receptors were collected from a man aged 18 to 35 in good health. Each CDR3 is given with its conserved first and last residue. A D gene is named only where the DNA matches it firmly. Clone sizes are given selectively: once, few, many, or a class where the clone is expanded.

>NA|NA|TRBJ2-1|TRBV7-2
TGTGCCAGCAGCTTAGTGGGCGGGCGTACAAATGAGCAGTTCTTC
CASSLVGGRTNEQFF
>NA|NA|TRBJ2-3|TRBV9
TGTGCCAGCAGCGTAGTAGCGTTGGGCACAGATACGCAGTATTTT
CASSVVALGTDTQYF
>TRBD1|NA|TRBJ2-7|TRBV5-1
TGCGCCAGCAGCCCGGGACAGGGGAAAAGTGAGCAGTACTTC
CASSPGQGKSEQYF
>NA|NA|TRBJ2-7|TRBV11-2
TGTGCCAGCAGCCCCCAGGGACCGAGCTACGAGCAGTACTTC
CASSPQGPSYEQYF
>TRBD2|NA|TRBJ2-3|TRBV10-2
TGCGCCAGCAGTGTAGAACTAGCGGGTACGCAGTATTTT
CASSVELAGTQYF
>NA|few|TRBJ2-7|TRBV5-1
TGCGCCAGCAGCGCCGGGTCTCCGGGAATAAGCTACGAGCAGTACTTC
CASSAGSPGISYEQYF
>NA|NA|TRBJ2-2|TRBV6-7
TGTGCCAGCAATCCCTGGACGGAGAACACCGGGGAGCTGTTTTTT
CASNPWTENTGELFF
>NA|NA|TRBJ1-4|TRBV11-2
TGTGCCAGCAGTTCAGCCCCAGGGGCTAATGAAAAACTGTTTTTT
CASSSAPGANEKLFF
>NA|NA|TRBJ2-7|TRBV7-2
TGTGCCAGCAGCCTCGCCGGGACACAGAGCTCCTACGAGCAGTACTTC
CASSLAGTQSSYEQYF
>NA|NA|TRBJ1-3|TRBV7-9
TGTGCCAGCAGCTTAGGAGACACCCAAACTCTCTCTGGAAACACCATATATTTT
CASSLGDTQTLSGNTIYF
>TRBD1|NA|TRBJ1-6|TRBV6-1
TGTGCCAGCAGTGAAGCGCGGGGACAGTTAAATTCACCCCTCCACTTT
CASSEARGQLNSPLHF
>TRBD2|NA|TRBJ2-3|TRBV5-6
TGTGCCAGCAGCTTCCGTGGTAGCGGGATATCCACAGATACGCAGTATTTT
CASSFRGSGISTDTQYF
>NA|NA|TRBJ1-2|TRBV6-1
TGTGCCAGCAGTGAAGCAGACCTGCGGGGCTACACCTTC
CASSEADLRGYTF
>TRBD2|NA|TRBJ2-3|TRBV4-1
TGCGCCAGCAGCCAAGGGGGACTAGCTGGCGCAGATACGCAGTATTTT
CASSQGGLAGADTQYF
>TRBD1|NA|TRBJ2-2|TRBV10-3
TGTGCCATCAGTCGACAGGGATCCGCGAACACCGGGGAGCTGTTTTTT
CAISRQGSANTGELFF
>TRBD2|NA|TRBJ2-3|TRBV5-4
TGTGCCAGCAGCGCTGGACTAGCGGGGAAACCTAGCACAGATACGCAGTATTTT
CASSAGLAGKPSTDTQYF
>NA|NA|TRBJ2-3|TRBV6-5
TGTGCCAGCAGCCAAGGTGGGGCGTCCACAGATACGCAGTATTTT
CASSQGGASTDTQYF
>NA|NA|TRBJ1-1|TRBV27
TGTGCCAGCAGTTGGGGGCAGGGGAACACTGAAGCTTTCTTT
CASSWGQGNTEAFF
>NA|NA|TRBJ2-5|TRBV29-1
TGCAGCGTTTCTGGGGGAGAGACCCAGTACTTC
CSVSGGETQYF
>NA|once|TRBJ2-7|TRBV2
TGTGCCAGCAGTGAAATGAGAGTCCCCCTCTCCTACGAGCAGTACTTC
CASSEMRVPLSYEQYF
>TRBD1|NA|TRBJ2-3|TRBV4-1
TGCGCCAGCAGCCAAGAATCAGGGGGCGTGGGTACAGATACGCAGTATTTT
CASSQESGGVGTDTQYF
>NA|NA|TRBJ1-2|TRBV10-1
TGCGCCAGCAGCCCTGACAGGAATAACTATGGCTACACCTTC
CASSPDRNNYGYTF
>NA|NA|TRBJ1-5|TRBV6-1
TGTGCCAGCAGTGCTTGGGGGGGAGGACAGCCCCAGCATTTT
CASSAWGGGQPQHF
>NA|NA|TRBJ1-5|TRBV30
TGTGCCTGGAGTCTTCCGTTGGCGGTGGTAGGGCAGCCCCAGCATTTT
CAWSLPLAVVGQPQHF
>TRBD2|NA|TRBJ2-3|TRBV4-2
TGTGCCAGCAGCCAAGAAGGGGTGATGATTTGGGGGGGACCAAGCACAGATACGCAGTATTTT
CASSQEGVMIWGGPSTDTQYF
>TRBD1|NA|TRBJ1-2|TRBV5-1
TGCGCCAGCAGCTTGGCCACAGGGGCCAAAACGTATGGCTACACCTTC
CASSLATGAKTYGYTF